This TCR beta chain came from a study of T cells in Graves' hyperthyroidism and ophthalmopathy. Study conclusions and caveats: Blood also held most thyroid clonotypes expanded beyond 0.001. Ophthalmopathy and stable hyperthyroidism were told apart by a 13 V-J model. The model made its ophthalmopathy prediction, and onset followed a median about 6 months later.

The CDR3 is made up of 13 amino acids. V was trimmed by 6 bases and J by 4 bases, leaving 12 bases between them. The germline V gene encodes CDR1 KGHSY and CDR2 FQNENV. Used for diagnoses were clinical symptoms, serum thyroxine and TRAb, thyroid ultrasound and orbital computed tomography. This clonotype was counted ten times or more. Its cognate antigen is unknown. There were TCR beta CDR3 regions amplified from RNA transcripts. TCR CDR3 underwent first-round RT-PCR with the HTBI primer set. TCRdb re-called the multiplex PCR reads with MiXCR, one entry per CDR3 protein. There are roughly 510,000 distinct CDR3 sequences in the sample; 46% occur only once, and about two fifths lies in the top ten.

The clonotype comes from an adult woman with Graves' disease, either hyperthyroidism or ophthalmopathy (not recorded which). This chain uses TRBV16 with TRBJ1-2; the D is unclear. Material: peripheral blood or thyroid tissue (not recorded which). The CDR3 sequence: CASSSEEFYGYTF. The CDR3 nucleotides read TGTGCCAGCAGTTCGGAGGAGTTCTATGGCTACACCTTC.